The clone carrying this TCR beta chain came up many times. Its antigen is unidentified. This specimen belongs to a study of read filtering for tumor transcriptome and immune sequencing. The overall study: RNA-seq yielded only about 75 to 1273 TCR reads, IR-seq about 4.05 to 11 million.

The CDR3 is 13 residues long. The V and J ends lost 6 bases and 5 bases, in that order; junction bases with no gene match: 6. Germline V lookup: CDR1 SGHRS, CDR2 YFSETQ. This library used roughly 400 ng RNA and molecular barcoded adaptors spanning alpha/delta and beta/gamma chains. Using its own MiXCR run on the reads, TCRdb lists one record per CDR3 protein. The table shows roughly 130,000 distinct CDR3 sequences, with around 13% occurring only once. Regarding the study as a whole: RNA-seq captured clonotypes less deeply and reliably than IR-seq.

The V call is TRBV5-1, the J call TRBJ1-1; 8 bases are a match to TRBD1. Sequencing input: a population of CD138-negative cells sorted from bone marrow. The sequence was obtained from a donor at least 40 years old with multiple myeloma. The CDR3 DNA follows: TGCGCCAGCAAGCAGGGGGCGGATACTGAAGCTTTCTTT. Translated: CASKQGADTEAFF.